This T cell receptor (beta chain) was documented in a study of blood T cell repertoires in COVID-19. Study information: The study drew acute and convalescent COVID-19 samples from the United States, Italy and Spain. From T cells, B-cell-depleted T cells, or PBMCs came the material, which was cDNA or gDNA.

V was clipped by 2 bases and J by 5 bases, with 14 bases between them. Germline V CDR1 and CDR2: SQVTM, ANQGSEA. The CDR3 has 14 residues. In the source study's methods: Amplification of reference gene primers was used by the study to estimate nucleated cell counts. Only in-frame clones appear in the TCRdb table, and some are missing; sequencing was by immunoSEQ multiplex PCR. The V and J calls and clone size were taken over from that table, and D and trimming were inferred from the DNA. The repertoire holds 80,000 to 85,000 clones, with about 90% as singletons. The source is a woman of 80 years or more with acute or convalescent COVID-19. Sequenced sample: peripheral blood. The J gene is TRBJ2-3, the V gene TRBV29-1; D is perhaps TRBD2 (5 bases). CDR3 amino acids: CSVETRVGVDTQYF. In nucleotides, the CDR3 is TGCAGCGTTGAAACTAGGGTTGGTGTAGATACGCAGTATTTT.